Presented here are 30 T cell receptor beta chains from one specimen sequenced in a study of CD8 T cells in Susac syndrome. With random hexamers, about 0.45 to 1 ug RNA was reverse transcribed. TCRdb re-called the immunoSEQ multiplex PCR reads with MiXCR, one entry per CDR3 protein. The profile shows approximately 110,000 distinct CDR3 sequences, about 95% of them singletons. Material for sequencing was CD4+ T cells from PBMCs. Every receptor here comes from a human donor in good health.

V usage is TRBV7-9 and J usage is TRBJ1-3, with D possibly TRBD1 on 6 matching bases. Between the trimmed V and J ends, which lost 3 bases and 0 bases, there was a span of 15 bases. In germline, CDR1 is SEHNR, CDR2 FQNEAQ (reference sequence). This CDR3 comprises 17 residues. The CDR3 DNA reads as TGTGCCAGCAGCTTCCGGGACACCAAGTACTCTGGAAACACCATATATTTT. Translation: CASSFRDTKYSGNTIYF.

V and J are TRBV6-2 or TRBV6-3 and TRBJ1-1; D not resolved. There are 12 residues in the CDR3. Germline V gene sequence: CDR1 MNHEY, CDR2 SVGEGT. Trimming shortened V by 4 bases and J by 7 bases, and 10 bases separated the two germline ends. The CDR3 bases are TGTGCCAGCAGTTCCCGGTCTCGTGAAGCTTTCTTT. This sequence encodes CASSSRSREAFF.

J is TRBJ1-1 and V is TRBV18; D unclear. V dropped 3 bases and J dropped 3 bases, with 17 bases sitting between them. The CDR3 spans 16 residues. The germline CDR1 and CDR2 sequences are KGHSH and LQKENI. This CDR3 reads CASSPSYYGFDTEAFF. The CDR3 region has the DNA TGTGCCAGCTCACCTAGTTACTATGGGTTTGACACTGAAGCTTTCTTT.

The chain links TRBV4-1 to TRBJ2-4, with D possibly TRBD1 on 6 matching bases. The CDR3 has 16 amino acids. With 0 bases removed from V and 2 bases from J, the gap between germline ends came to 11 bases. Germline V gene lookup returns CDR1 MGHRA and CDR2 YSYEKL. CDR3 amino acids: CASSQDLQGTKNIQYF. CDR3 nucleotides: TGCGCCAGCAGCCAAGATTTACAGGGAACCAAAAACATTCAGTACTTC.

This clonotype is classed as medium-sized. The chain combines TRBV18 with TRBJ2-3; D unclear. V was cut by 8 bases and J by 0 bases, with 6 bases left in between. The CDR3 contains 12 residues. Germline CDR1 is KGHSH and CDR2 is LQKENI. This CDR3 is CASSPSTDTQYF. Written as DNA, the CDR3 is TGTGCCAGCAGCCCCAGCACAGATACGCAGTATTTT.

The chain is built from TRBV19 and TRBJ2-3, with D possibly being TRBD2 (6 bases). Deletions cut 8 bases from V and 1 base from J, with 10 bases between. The CDR3 consists of 13 residues. Per the germline V gene, CDR1 is LNHDA and CDR2 is SQIVND (reference sequence). CDR3 bases: TGTGCCAGTGTTAAGCGGGGCACAGATACGCAGTATTTT. Protein sequence: CASVKRGTDTQYF.

The chain combines TRBV29-1 with TRBJ2-1; the D gene is possibly TRBD1 (6 bases). This CDR3 region has 15 residues. V lost 2 bases and J 5 bases, leaving 16 bases between the germline ends. CDR1 is SQVTM and CDR2 is ANQGSEA in the germline V gene. CDR3 protein: CSVERFLDSDNEQFF. The CDR3 bases are TGCAGCGTTGAACGATTTTTGGACAGTGACAATGAGCAGTTCTTC.

J is TRBJ1-1 and V is TRBV4-1, with no clear D. Germline V CDR1 and CDR2: MGHRA, YSYEKL. The CDR3 totals 11 residues. V shed 0 bases and J shed 11 bases, with 7 bases lying between them. This CDR3 reads CASSQEGKAFF. CDR3 sequence (DNA): TGCGCCAGCAGCCAAGAAGGGAAGGCTTTCTTT.

The gene calls are TRBV20-1 and TRBJ2-2, with no clear D. CDR1 is DFQATT and CDR2 is SNEGSKA in the germline V gene (reference sequence). V was clipped by 6 bases and J by 9 bases, with 5 bases between them. The CDR3 is 9 residues long. The CDR3 region is CSAVRELFF. CDR3 DNA sequence: TGCAGTGCCGTGAGGGAGCTGTTTTTT.

The J gene is TRBJ1-2, the V gene TRBV29-1; 10 bases fit TRBD1. This CDR3 has 12 residues. Losses at the gene ends were 6 bases for V and 14 bases for J; bases not matched to a gene: 12. Germline CDR1 is SQVTM and CDR2 is ANQGSEA. Here the CDR3 DNA reads TGCAGCGTGGACAGGGACAGGGGTCGTGTTACCTTC. As protein: CSVDRDRGRVTF.

V gene TRBV3-1 combines with J gene TRBJ1-1; D is undetermined. There are 14 residues in the CDR3. Germline CDR1 and CDR2: LGHDT and YNNKEL (reference sequence). The V and J ends lost 4 bases and 0 bases respectively, with 9 bases between them. The CDR3 reads CASSPTGVNTEAFF. The CDR3 coding sequence is TGTGCCAGCAGCCCCACCGGAGTGAACACTGAAGCTTTCTTT. The complete variable domain, with remaining parts taken from reference TRBV3-1 and TRBJ1-1, reads DTAVSQTPKYLVTQMGNDKSIKCEQNLGHDTMYWYKQDSKKFLKIMFSYNNKELIINETVPNRFSPKSPDKAHLNLHINSLELGDSAVYFCASSPTGVNTEAFFGQGTRLTVV.

The CDR3 protein is CASSLVAGSEGTEAFF. The DNA for the CDR3 is TGCGCCAGCAGCTTGGTGGCAGGGTCAGAGGGCACTGAAGCTTTCTTT. The genes are TRBV5-1 and TRBJ1-1, with D possibly TRBD1 on 5 matching bases. V was pared by 0 bases and J by 4 bases, with 16 bases between. CDR3 length: 16 amino acids. Germline-derived CDR1 and CDR2 are SGHRS and YFSETQ.

The V call is TRBV3-1, the J call TRBJ2-1; possibly TRBD1 for D (5 bases). Germline-derived CDR1 and CDR2 are LGHDT and YNNKEL (reference sequence). V lost 0 bases and J 3 bases, leaving 12 bases between the germline ends. The CDR3 loop spans 16 amino acids. The CDR3 sequence: CASSQDSRQIYNEQFF. CDR3 nucleotides: TGTGCCAGCAGCCAAGATAGCCGACAGATCTACAATGAGCAGTTCTTC.

The V call is TRBV5-1, the J call TRBJ2-7; D is perhaps TRBD2 (6 bases). Germline CDR1 is SGHRS and CDR2 is YFSETQ. The length of the CDR3 is 15 residues. Between the trimmed V and J ends, which lost 2 bases and 3 bases, there was a span of 15 bases. The CDR3 loop is CASSFTLGGIYEQYF. CDR3 DNA sequence: TGCGCCAGCAGCTTCACCCTGGGGGGTATCTACGAGCAGTACTTC. The full variable domain, completed using reference TRBV5-1 and TRBJ2-7, is KAGVTQTPRYLIKTRGQQVTLSCSPISGHRSVSWYQQTPGQGLQFLFEYFSETQRNKGNFPGRFSGRQFSNSRSEMNVSTLELGDSALYLCASSFTLGGIYEQYFGPGTRLTVT.

V gene TRBV14 combines with J gene TRBJ1-1; no reliable D call. The CDR3 runs 15 residues. Germline CDR1 SGHDN, CDR2 FVKESK. Trimming shortened V by 0 bases and J by 1 base, and 9 bases separated the two germline ends. The CDR3 here is CASSQDLTTNTEAFF. CDR3 nucleotide sequence: TGTGCCAGCAGCCAAGATTTGACGACGAACACTGAAGCTTTCTTT. Looking up the rest from reference TRBV14 and TRBJ1-1 gives the full variable domain: EAGVTQFPSHSVIEKGQTVTLRCDPISGHDNLYWYRRVMGKEIKFLLHFVKESKQDESGMPNNRFLAERTGGTYSTLKVQPAELEDSGVYFCASSQDLTTNTEAFFGQGTRLTVV.

This sequence joins TRBV6-5 and TRBJ1-5; D ambiguous. Germline assignment: CDR1 MNHEY and CDR2 SVGAGI. The ends were cut back, 6 bases at V and 6 bases at J, with 12 bases in the middle. The CDR3 consists of 13 residues. The CDR3 nucleotides read TGTGCCAGCAGCCTGACGGGGTTTCAGCCCCAGCATTTT. This codes for CASSLTGFQPQHF.

This chain uses TRBV3-1 with TRBJ1-2, with no clear D. V gave up 3 bases and J gave up 8 bases, with 19 bases separating them. The CDR3 runs to 15 residues. Germline CDR1 is LGHDT and CDR2 is YNNKEL (reference sequence). The CDR3 sequence is CASSHLGKEMAGYTF. As DNA, the CDR3 is TGTGCCAGCAGCCATTTGGGGAAAGAGATGGCCGGCTACACCTTC.

CDR3 sequence (DNA): TGTGCCAGCAGGCCAACTGGACAGGGTCTCTCTGGGGCCAACGTCCTGACTTTC. Its protein is CASRPTGQGLSGANVLTF. J is TRBJ2-6 and V is TRBV3-1; 8 nucleotides agree with TRBD1. The junction had 10 bases not matched to a gene; V was cut back by 6 bases and J by 0 bases. CDR3 length: 18 amino acids. Germline V gives CDR1 LGHDT, CDR2 YNNKEL (reference sequence).

V is TRBV3-1 and J is TRBJ1-2, with TRBD1 matching over 12 bases. CDR3 length equals 18 residues. Per germline, CDR1 LGHDT and CDR2 YNNKEL (reference sequence). V was clipped by 1 base and J by 1 base; unmatched bases: 7. The CDR3 here is CASSQGGTGGGRNYGYTF. The CDR3 region has the DNA TGTGCCAGCAGCCAAGGCGGGACAGGGGGCGGACGTAACTATGGCTACACCTTC.

This chain uses TRBV6-5 with TRBJ2-7; the D gene is possibly TRBD2 (6 bases). Germline CDR1 reads MNHEY; CDR2 reads SVGAGI. The CDR3 contains 15 residues. V lost 7 bases to trimming and J lost 0 bases, with 16 bases between them. The chain's CDR3 is CASKPLGGSSYEQYF. The CDR3 region has the DNA TGTGCCAGCAAACCCTTGGGGGGAAGCTCCTACGAGCAGTACTTC.

The chain combines TRBV12-3 or TRBV12-4 with TRBJ2-5; TRBD2 might be the D (5 bases). This CDR3 is 14 amino acids long. V was shortened by 6 bases and J by 2 bases, with 13 bases between the two germline ends. CDR3 nucleotides: TGTGCCAGCAGCCCCGGGAAGGGACAAGAGACCCAGTACTTC. Translation: CASSPGKGQETQYF.

The genes are TRBV2 and TRBJ2-2, with D maybe TRBD2 (6 bases). V lost 4 bases to trimming and J lost 7 bases, with 10 bases between them. The germline V gene encodes CDR1 SNHLY and CDR2 FYNNEI. This CDR3 is built from 13 residues. CDR3 sequence reads: CASSVEGIGELFF. In DNA, the CDR3 is TGTGCCAGCAGTGTGGAGGGTATCGGGGAGCTGTTTTTT.

This chain links TRBV18 with TRBJ2-1, with D perhaps matching TRBD1 or TRBD2 (5 bases each). Germline CDR1 is KGHSH and CDR2 is LQKENI. This CDR3 comprises 16 residues. Trimming stripped 6 bases from V and 3 bases from J, with 18 bases between. The CDR3 DNA follows: TGTGCCAGCTCTCCTCCCGTCGGGACGAGCTACAATGAGCAGTTCTTC. It codes for CASSPPVGTSYNEQFF.

CDR3 loop: CASSESGQGAFNEQFF. The CDR3 DNA follows: TGTGCCAGCAGTGAATCCGGTCAGGGGGCTTTCAATGAGCAGTTCTTC. The chain joins TRBV25-1 to TRBJ2-1, with 8 positions matching TRBD1. The length of the CDR3 is 16 residues. Trimming took 1 base from V and 6 from J; bases not matched to a gene: 8. Germline CDR1 reads MGHDK; CDR2 reads SYGVNS.

The chain carries TRBV5-4 and TRBJ1-4; the D is unclear. This CDR3 spans 15 amino acids. V lost 2 bases to trimming and J lost 0 bases, with 8 bases between them. Looked up from germline, CDR1 is SGHNT and CDR2 is YYREEE (reference sequence). In DNA, the CDR3 is TGTGCCAGCAGCTTTTACGGAGCAACTAATGAAAAACTGTTTTTT. Its protein product is CASSFYGATNEKLFF.

The chain recombines TRBV4-3 with TRBJ2-1; D unclear. The V gene lost 1 base and the J gene lost 0 bases, with 10 bases spanning the gap. Germline loops: CDR1 LGHNA, CDR2 YSLEER. CDR3 length: 16 residues. The CDR3 reads CASSQVMAASYNEQFF. The CDR3 DNA is TGCGCCAGCAGCCAAGTGATGGCAGCCTCCTACAATGAGCAGTTCTTC.

The gene calls are TRBV5-1 and TRBJ1-6; 7 nucleotides agree with TRBD1. Losses at the gene ends were 0 bases for V and 7 bases for J; bases not matched to a gene: 1. The CDR3 extends over 14 amino acids. The germline V gene encodes CDR1 SGHRS and CDR2 YFSETQ. CDR3 region: CASSLETGNSPLHF. The CDR3, as DNA: TGCGCCAGCAGCTTGGAGACAGGGAATTCACCCCTCCACTTT.

The chain combines TRBV5-4 with TRBJ1-3; no definite D call. CDR1 is SGHNT, CDR2 YYREEE, per germline (reference sequence). Trimming took off 4 bases at V and 0 bases at J, with 8 bases between the two ends. The CDR3 has 14 amino acids. The CDR3 sequence is CASSEQFSGNTIYF. CDR3 DNA: TGTGCCAGCAGCGAACAGTTCTCTGGAAACACCATATATTTT. Based on the CDR3 plus reference TRBV5-4 and TRBJ1-3, the full variable domain is ETGVTQSPTHLIKTRGQQVTLRCSSQSGHNTVSWYQQALGQGPQFIFQYYREEENGRGNFPPRFSGLQFPNYSSELNVNALELDDSALYLCASSEQFSGNTIYFGEGSWLTVV.

J is TRBJ1-2 and V is TRBV19, with 10 bases aligning to TRBD1. Germline values: CDR1 LNHDA, CDR2 SQIVND (reference sequence). The V segment lost 6 bases and the J segment 0 bases; nucleotides outside the gene matches: 7. The CDR3 is made up of 16 amino acids. CDR3 amino acids: CASSQDRGISNYGYTF. The CDR3 DNA reads TGTGCCAGTAGCCAGGACAGGGGGATATCTAACTATGGCTACACCTTC.

The rearrangement links TRBV12-3 or TRBV12-4 to TRBJ2-7; TRBD2 agrees at 7 bases. CDR3 length: 16 amino acids. The V and J ends lost 4 bases and 3 bases, in that order; junction bases with no gene match: 12. The CDR3 sequence: CASSSTSSGARYEQYF. CDR3 in DNA: TGTGCCAGCAGTTCCACCAGCAGCGGGGCACGCTACGAGCAGTACTTC.